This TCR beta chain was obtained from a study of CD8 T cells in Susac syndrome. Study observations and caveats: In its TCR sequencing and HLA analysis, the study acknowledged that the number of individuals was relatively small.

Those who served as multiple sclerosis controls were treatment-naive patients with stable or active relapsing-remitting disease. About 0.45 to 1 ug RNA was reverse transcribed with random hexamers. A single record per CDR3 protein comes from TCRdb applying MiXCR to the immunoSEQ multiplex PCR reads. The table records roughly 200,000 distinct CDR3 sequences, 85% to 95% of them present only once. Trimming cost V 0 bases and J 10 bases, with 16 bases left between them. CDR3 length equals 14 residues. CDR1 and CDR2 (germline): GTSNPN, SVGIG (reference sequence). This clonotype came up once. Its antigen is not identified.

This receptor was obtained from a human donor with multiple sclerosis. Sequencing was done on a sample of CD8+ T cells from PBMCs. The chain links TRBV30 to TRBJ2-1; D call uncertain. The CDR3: CAWSVLQVDGEQFF. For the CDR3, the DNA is TGTGCCTGGAGTGTACTCCAAGTCGACGGGGAGCAGTTCTTC.